These T cell receptor beta chains were read from a single sample in a study of T cell responses to AZD1222 COVID-19 vaccine. TCRdb's table, derived via immunoSEQ multiplex PCR, lists solely in-frame clones and lacks some. The sample holds about 170,000 clones, 85% to 90% seen once. The sequenced sample was peripheral blood, obtained 28 days after the second dose of the MenACWY control vaccine. The receptors originated from an adult who received the MenACWY meningococcal vaccine as a control. CDR3s include the opening cysteine and the closing phenylalanine or tryptophan. Clone size is not always given. Where it is, it says once, few, many or a class for expanded clones.

clone size: many; V gene: TRBV2; CDR3 protein: CASRGLAYEQYF
clone size: -; V gene: TRBV7-2; CDR3 protein: CASSLTPGYPDTQYF
clone size: -; V gene: TRBV10-1; CDR3 protein: CASSAGTGASRDGYTF
clone size: -; V gene: TRBV10-2; CDR3 protein: CASRVGKGYNEQFF
clone size: -; V gene: TRBV2; CDR3 protein: CASSGSSFSGNTIYF
clone size: once; V gene: TRBV25-1; CDR3 protein: CASSGPLNQPQHF
clone size: -; V gene: TRBV11-2; CDR3 protein: CASSSTRGQGNYGYTF
clone size: -; V gene: TRBV5-4; CDR3 protein: CASSPSSTTTYEQYF
clone size: -; V gene: TRBV28; CDR3 protein: CASSFGLYNEQFF
clone size: once; V gene: TRBV4-3; CDR3 protein: CASSPPDGYGYTF
clone size: -; V gene: TRBV18; CDR3 protein: CASSPIEGTINGELFF
clone size: -; V gene: TRBV6-5; CDR3 protein: CASADRNSGNTIYF
clone size: -; V gene: TRBV19; CDR3 protein: CASSPSATNEKLFF
clone size: -; V gene: TRBV4-2; CDR3 protein: CASSMIGSGGYTF
clone size: -; V gene: TRBV6-2/TRBV6-3; CDR3 protein: CASSPPGPLATYEQYF
clone size: -; V gene: TRBV5-1; CDR3 protein: CASSFVGGTGELFF
clone size: few; V gene: TRBV29-1; CDR3 protein: CSVETSGNTGELFF
clone size: few; V gene: TRBV28; CDR3 protein: CASSGGSGYTF
clone size: -; V gene: TRBV6-6; CDR3 protein: CASRRTDSRSYEQYF
clone size: -; V gene: TRBV25-1; CDR3 protein: CASSEAGYKPQHF
clone size: -; V gene: TRBV19; CDR3 protein: CASSKGAPFSSNQPQHF
clone size: -; V gene: TRBV4-1; CDR3 protein: CASSRRLTGTSAGELFF
clone size: -; V gene: TRBV18; CDR3 protein: CASSPRVSGENTEAFF
clone size: -; V gene: TRBV27; CDR3 protein: CASSLFPPGTGGIATQYF
clone size: -; V gene: TRBV24-1; CDR3 protein: CATSDPHRGSNYGYTF
clone size: -; V gene: TRBV3-1/TRBV3-2; CDR3 protein: CASSHLGLGPSREQYF
clone size: -; V gene: TRBV29-1; CDR3 protein: CSVEDPLWGYGYTF
clone size: -; V gene: TRBV19; CDR3 protein: CASSIKTGYRPQHF
clone size: -; V gene: TRBV7-9; CDR3 protein: CASSLSGGNGYTF
clone size: -; V gene: TRBV19; CDR3 protein: CASSLDMGELFF
clone size: -; V gene: TRBV7-2; CDR3 protein: CASSLGGTGVPYEQYF
clone size: once; V gene: TRBV19; CDR3 protein: CASSMSAAAGQETQYF
clone size: -; V gene: TRBV7-2; CDR3 protein: CASSRWLSSYNEQFF
clone size: -; V gene: TRBV6-5; CDR3 protein: CASRSGDLNTEAFF
clone size: few; V gene: TRBV27; CDR3 protein: CASSEPGQGYYEQYF
clone size: -; V gene: TRBV14; CDR3 protein: CASSPQGQLYGYTF
clone size: few; V gene: TRBV28; CDR3 protein: CASSRGQGAWETQYF
clone size: -; V gene: TRBV5-1; CDR3 protein: CASSLGVPQEEYF
clone size: -; V gene: TRBV7-9; CDR3 protein: CASRSGQYLKKLFF
clone size: few; V gene: TRBV6-5; CDR3 protein: CASSLAEGPQHF